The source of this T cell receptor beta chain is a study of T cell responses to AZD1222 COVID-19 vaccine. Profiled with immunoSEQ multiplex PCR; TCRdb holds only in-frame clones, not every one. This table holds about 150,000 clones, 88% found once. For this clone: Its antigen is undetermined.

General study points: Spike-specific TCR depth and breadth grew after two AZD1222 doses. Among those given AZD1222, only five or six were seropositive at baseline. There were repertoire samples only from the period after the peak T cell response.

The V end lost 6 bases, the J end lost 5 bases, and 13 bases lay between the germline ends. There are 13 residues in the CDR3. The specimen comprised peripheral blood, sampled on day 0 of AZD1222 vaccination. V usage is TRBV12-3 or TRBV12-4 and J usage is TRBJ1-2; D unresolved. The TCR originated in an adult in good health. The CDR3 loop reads CASSPRADYGYTF. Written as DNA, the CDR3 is TGTGCCAGCAGCCCCCGGGCGGATTATGGCTACACCTTC.